These 23 T cell receptor beta chains were sequenced from one sample in a study of tumor and adjacent non-tumor tissue in lung cancer. The library came from three nested PCR rounds adapted from ARM-PCR protocols. One entry per CDR3 protein results from TCRdb running MiXCR on the multiplex PCR reads. The sample consists of approximately 66,000 distinct CDR3 sequences, more than 55% of them appearing once. This sample's RNA came from whole unsorted tissue. Distant lung tissue was collected more than 3 cm away from the tumor edge. What was sequenced was distant non-tumor lung tissue. These TCRs come from a man between 70 and 80 years old with non-small cell lung cancer.

This clonotype is medium-sized within its sample. This rearrangement joins TRBV11-2 to TRBJ1-6; 8 bases match TRBD1. The trim removed 5 bases at V and 9 bases at J, leaving 9 bases unmatched. Germline assignment: CDR1 SGHAT and CDR2 FQNNGV. The CDR3 loop spans 15 amino acids. The CDR3 DNA sequence: TGTGCCAGCAGCCTCAGAACAGGGGGGGGTTCACCCCTCCACTTT. It is translated as CASSLRTGGGSPLHF.

On this clonotype: A much larger clone differs from this one at a single base, so this may be a read error. The CDR3 carries no conserved terminal phenylalanine or tryptophan, so it likely arises from a read error. The gene calls are TRBV29-1 and TRBJ2-7, with 7 nucleotides matching TRBD2. The germline CDR1 and CDR2 sequences are SQVTM and ANQGSEA. The CDR3 loop spans 13 amino acids. The V segment lost 4 bases and the J segment 6 bases; nucleotides outside the gene matches: 9. The CDR3 here is CSVGREARGEQYL. CDR3 in DNA: TGCAGCGTTGGACGGGAGGCTCGGGGCGAGCAGTACTTA.

For this clonotype: The final CDR3 position lacks the conserved phenylalanine or tryptophan, pointing to a likely read error. The chain is built from TRBV11-1 and TRBJ2-7; possible D gene TRBD1, 6 bases. Germline CDR1 SGHAT, CDR2 FQDESV (reference sequence). Trimming took off 0 bases at V and 6 bases at J, with 12 bases between the two ends. CDR3 length: 14 residues. This CDR3 reads CASSLASQGIEQYL. Written as DNA, the CDR3 is TGTGCCAGCAGCTTAGCTTCCCAGGGGATCGAGCAGTACCTC.

In this sample, this clonotype turned up many times. This sequence joins TRBV6-5 and TRBJ1-1; perhaps TRBD1 as D (5 bases). CDR1 MNHEY and CDR2 SVGAGI come from the germline V gene. V was shortened by 0 bases and J by 4 bases, with 12 bases between the two germline ends. CDR3 size: 15 residues. In DNA, the CDR3 is TGTGCCAGCAGTTACTCCGGACACCGGGGCACTGAAGCTTTCTTT. This sequence encodes CASSYSGHRGTEAFF.

About this clonotype: One end of the junction varies from germline; a read error may be responsible. Here the CDR3 reads CATSLVGTDSYEQCF. The CDR3 DNA reads TGTGCCACCAGCTTGGTGGGGACAGACTCCTACGAGCAGTGCTTC. J is TRBJ2-7 and V is TRBV5-4, with 7 bases lining up with TRBD1. Germline CDR1 reads SGHNT; CDR2 reads YYREEE (reference sequence). The CDR3 is made up of 15 amino acids.

This chain connects TRBV11-3 to TRBJ2-4; 7 nucleotides line up with TRBD1. Germline V gene lookup returns CDR1 SGHNT and CDR2 YENEEA. With V trimmed by 5 bases and J by 1 base, 8 bases remained unmatched. The CDR3 spans 16 residues. The CDR3 here is CASSGNRGLAKNIQYF. As DNA, the CDR3 is TGTGCCAGCAGCGGAAACAGGGGTTTGGCCAAAAACATTCAGTACTTC.

Regarding this clonotype: A much larger clonotype is one base distant, so this may be a read error. The chain has TRBV29-1 and TRBJ2-1; D is uncertain. In germline, CDR1 is SQVTM, CDR2 ANQGSEA. The CDR3 runs 10 residues. In DNA, the CDR3 is TGCGGCGTTGATACGACTTCTCAGTTCTTC. Translating it yields CGVDTTSQFF.

This clonotype was counted only a few times. Being one base from a much bigger clone, this may be a read error. The final CDR3 position lacks the conserved phenylalanine or tryptophan, pointing to a likely read error. The J gene is TRBJ1-1, the V gene TRBV29-1; D gene uncertain. The CDR3 consists of 13 residues. Germline CDR1 is SQVTM and CDR2 is ANQGSEA. V lost 3 bases to trimming and J lost 5 bases, with 13 bases between them. CDR3 nucleotides: TGCAGCGTTGATACCGGGCTTGTGACTGAAGCTTTCATT. Its protein is CSVDTGLVTEAFI.

The rearrangement joins TRBV11-2 to TRBJ2-5, with D possibly called TRBD1 or TRBD2 (5 bases each). Germline CDR1 is SGHAT and CDR2 is FQNNGV. Deletions cut 7 bases from V and 2 bases from J, with 20 bases between. CDR3 length equals 16 residues. The CDR3 region is CASNIDGASLQETQYF. The DNA of the CDR3 is TGTGCCAGCAACATAGATGGGGCTAGCCTTCAAGAGACCCAGTACTTC.

On this clonotype: Possible read error: a much larger clone is one base away. This chain joins TRBV6-2 or TRBV6-3 and TRBJ2-5; TRBD2 is a possible D gene (6 bases). Per germline, CDR1 MNHEY and CDR2 SVGEGT. Trimming took 2 bases from V and 7 from J, leaving 17 bases between them. CDR3 length equals 15 residues. The CDR3 loop reads CASSYDVGRRWTQYF. The CDR3 DNA follows: TGTGCCAGCAGTTACGATGTCGGGAGAAGGTGGACCCAGTACTTC.

Turning to this clonotype: One base away lies a much larger clone, so this may be a sequencing read error. V usage is TRBV19 and J usage is TRBJ1-1; TRBD1 is a possible D gene (6 bases). The CDR3 length is 16 residues. CDR1 is LNHDA, CDR2 SQIVND, per germline (reference sequence). The CDR3: CASLDTTRGLRTEVFF. The CDR3 DNA follows: TGTGCCAGTCTAGACACGACCAGGGGCTTAAGGACTGAAGTTTTCTTT.

This clonotype was seen a handful of times. A much larger clone sits a single nucleotide away, making a read error possible. The CDR3 region is CCVEAPGHFSSYEQYF. The CDR3 nucleotides read TGCTGCGTTGAAGCCCCGGGACACTTTAGCTCCTACGAGCAGTACTTC. The chain joins TRBV29-1 to TRBJ2-7; a possible D gene is TRBD1 (6 bases). The CDR3 is 16 residues long. CDR1 is SQVTM and CDR2 is ANQGSEA in the germline V gene.

This clonotype has a count of ten or more. The rearrangement uses TRBV7-9 and TRBJ2-1; no definite D call. Trimming left V 5 bases short and J 6 bases short, with 8 bases between. Germline CDR1 SEHNR, CDR2 FQNEAQ (reference sequence). The CDR3 contains 12 residues. CDR3 residues: CASSPRFNEQFF. Written as DNA, the CDR3 is TGTGCCAGCAGCCCAAGGTTCAATGAGCAGTTCTTC.

The chain carries TRBV29-1 and TRBJ2-1; the D call may be TRBD1 or TRBD2 (6 bases each). This CDR3 is 16 amino acids long. Per germline, CDR1 SQVTM and CDR2 ANQGSEA. V was pared by 4 bases and J by 7 bases, with 23 bases between. The CDR3 here is CSVGWGRQGTSNEQFF. CDR3 nucleotides: TGCAGCGTTGGTTGGGGGAGGCAGGGGACTTCGAATGAGCAGTTCTTC.

The chain uses TRBV6-6 and TRBJ1-5, with a tentative D call TRBD1 (5 bases). Germline V gene sequence: CDR1 MNHNY, CDR2 SVGAGI (reference sequence). The CDR3 sequence is 14 residues long. Trimming pared 4 bases from V and 1 base from J, leaving 8 bases between. As DNA, the CDR3 is TGTGCCAGCAGTTGCGGGGGGAGCAATCAGCCCCAGCATTTT. Its protein is CASSCGGSNQPQHF.

This clonotype showed up just a few times. This may stem from a read error, because a much larger clone lies one nucleotide away. The chain carries TRBV4-1 and TRBJ2-7; no firm D call. Germline V gene sequence: CDR1 MGHRA, CDR2 YSYEKL. The CDR3 is made up of 13 amino acids. The CDR3 sequence: CTSSQVVGYEQYF. The DNA for the CDR3 is TGCACCAGCAGCCAAGTGGTAGGCTACGAGCAGTACTTC.

V gene TRBV24-1 combines with J gene TRBJ2-3, with unresolved D. With 9 bases removed from V and 0 bases from J, the gap between germline ends came to 15 bases. Germline CDR1 is KGHDR and CDR2 is SFDVKD. The CDR3 length is 15 residues. CDR3 region: CATSRSASSTDTQYF. CDR3 nucleotide sequence: TGTGCCACCTCCAGGTCCGCATCTAGCACAGATACGCAGTATTTT.

The chain combines TRBV5-4 with TRBJ2-7; TRBD1 aligns across 9 bases. This CDR3 is 14 amino acids long. Germline loops: CDR1 SGHNT, CDR2 YYREEE (reference sequence). J gave up 4 bases and V 4 bases, and 6 bases lay outside the gene matches. The chain's CDR3 is CASSPWDRAYEQYF. For the CDR3, the DNA is TGTGCCAGCAGCCCGTGGGACAGGGCGTACGAGCAGTACTTC.

The table lists this clonotype with many counts. V and J are TRBV20-1 and TRBJ2-7, with D possibly matching TRBD1 (5 bases). Germline V gene lookup returns CDR1 DFQATT and CDR2 SNEGSKA (reference sequence). Between the trimmed V and J ends, which lost 5 bases and 5 bases, there was a span of 13 bases. There are 12 residues in the CDR3. CDR3: CSALTQGNEQYF. The CDR3 coding sequence is TGCAGTGCTCTGACTCAGGGAAACGAGCAGTACTTC.

This clonotype was recorded many times. The chain uses TRBV12-3 or TRBV12-4 and TRBJ2-5; possible D gene TRBD2, 5 bases. The CDR3 runs 13 residues. V gave up 6 bases and J gave up 0 bases, with 8 bases separating them. As DNA, the CDR3 is TGTGCCAGCAGCAGGAGGTACCAAGAGACCCAGTACTTC. Translating gives CASSRRYQETQYF.

This clonotype was detected only once. This may be a read error, as it is one base from a much larger clone. Here the CDR3 DNA reads TGCAGCGCCACCCACGGCGGAGCTAACTATGGCTACACCTTC. Translation gives CSATHGGANYGYTF. This chain links TRBV29-1 with TRBJ1-2; D call uncertain. Trimming cost V 7 bases and J 0 bases, with 15 bases left between them. CDR3 length: 14 residues. Germline CDR1 SQVTM, CDR2 ANQGSEA.

In regard to this clonotype: This CDR3 fails to terminate in the conserved phenylalanine or tryptophan, so it likely reflects a read error. Because the CDR3's place on the DNA is in doubt, the DNA is left out and the CDR3 is given as listed by TCRdb. V usage is TRBV30 and J usage is TRBJ1-4; the DNA was not used to check the table's D call, TRBD1. The CDR3 extends over 12 residues, inclusive of both ends. CDR1 is GTSNPN, CDR2 SVGIG, per germline (reference sequence). Here the CDR3 reads CAWSTQDHARFC.

There are a few counts of this clonotype. Possible read error: a much larger clone is one base away. The rearrangement uses TRBV30 and TRBJ1-1; D gene uncertain. Trimming removed 5 bases at V and 0 bases at J, with 4 bases between. Germline lookup yields CDR1 GTSNPN and CDR2 SVGIG (reference sequence). CDR3 length: 11 amino acids. The CDR3, as DNA: TGTGCCTGGTGTTTGAACACTGAAGCTTTCTTT. This codes for CAWCLNTEAFF.